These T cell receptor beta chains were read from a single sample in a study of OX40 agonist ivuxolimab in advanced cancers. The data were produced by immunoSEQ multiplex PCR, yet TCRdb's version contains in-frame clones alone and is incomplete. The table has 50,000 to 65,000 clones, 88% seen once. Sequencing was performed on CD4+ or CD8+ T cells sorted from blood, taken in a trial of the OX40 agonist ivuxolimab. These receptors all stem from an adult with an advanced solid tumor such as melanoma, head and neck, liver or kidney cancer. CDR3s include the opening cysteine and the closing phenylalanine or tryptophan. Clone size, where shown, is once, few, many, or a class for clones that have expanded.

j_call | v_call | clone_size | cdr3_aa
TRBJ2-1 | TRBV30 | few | CAWNSGTTRYEQFF
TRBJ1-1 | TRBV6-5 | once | CASRGQGAGDTEAFF
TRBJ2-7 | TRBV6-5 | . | CASSYAPGAEYEQYF
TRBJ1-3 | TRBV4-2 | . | CASSQDKGAAGNTIYF
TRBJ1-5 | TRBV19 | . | CASSIGYGVNQPQHF
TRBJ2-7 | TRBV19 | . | CASSIGGGAVGEQYF
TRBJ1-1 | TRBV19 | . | CASSGQVGTEAFF
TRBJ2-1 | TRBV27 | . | CASGPFVTTYNEQFF
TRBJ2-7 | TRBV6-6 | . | CASSYSSGNYEQYF
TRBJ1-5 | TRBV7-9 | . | CASSGQGAGQPQHF
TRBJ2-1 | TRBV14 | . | CASSRLLTTYNEQFF
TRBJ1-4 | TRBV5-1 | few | CASSLTGSNEKLFF
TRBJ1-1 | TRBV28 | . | CASSPGRQSTEAFF
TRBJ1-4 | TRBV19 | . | CASRLDRINEKLFF
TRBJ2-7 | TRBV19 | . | CASSIGPYEQYF
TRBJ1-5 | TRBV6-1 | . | CASSEGPNPNQPQHF
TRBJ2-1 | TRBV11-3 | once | CASTQGPNNEQFF
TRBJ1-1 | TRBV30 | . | CAWRTGAYTEAFF
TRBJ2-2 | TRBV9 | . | CASSVGVRTSELFF
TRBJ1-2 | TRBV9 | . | CASSPRTGVGGYTF
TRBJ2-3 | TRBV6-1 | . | CASSEVAGDADTQYF
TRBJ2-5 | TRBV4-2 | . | CASSGLAGGETQYF
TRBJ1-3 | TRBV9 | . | CASSPTSQPTGNTIYF
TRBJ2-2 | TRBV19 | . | CASIQGDRGGEGGAGELFF
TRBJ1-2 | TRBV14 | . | CASSPGQGDGYTF
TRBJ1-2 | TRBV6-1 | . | CASSEAGHQIYGYTF
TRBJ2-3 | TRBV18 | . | CASLPTGTTDTQYF
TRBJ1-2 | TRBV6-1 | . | CASTEGHGANYGYTF
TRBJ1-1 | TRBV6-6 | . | CASREAFF
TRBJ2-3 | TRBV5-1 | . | CASSPTSGRGPGTDTQYF
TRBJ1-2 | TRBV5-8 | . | CASSLSTGIYGYTF
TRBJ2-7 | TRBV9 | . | CASSWNGQTDEQYF
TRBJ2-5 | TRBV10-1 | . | CASSTGTGIGETQYF
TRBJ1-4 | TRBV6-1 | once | CASRHRDEKLFF
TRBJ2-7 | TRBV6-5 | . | CASSTSGSYEQYF
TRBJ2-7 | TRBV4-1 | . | CASSPYDTSYEQYF
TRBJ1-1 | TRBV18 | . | CASSPDTGVNTEAFF
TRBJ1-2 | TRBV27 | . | CASSFRAPLPSNYGYTF
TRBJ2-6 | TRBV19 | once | CASSIRVGANVLTF
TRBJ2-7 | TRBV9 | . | CASSVDHSAGEQYF
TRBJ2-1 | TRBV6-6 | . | CASSYTGGPSNEQFF
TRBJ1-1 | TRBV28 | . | CASSLLQSGRRTEAFF
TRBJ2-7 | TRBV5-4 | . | CASSLAGSGAGEQYF
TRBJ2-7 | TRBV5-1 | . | CASRTRQTQEQYF
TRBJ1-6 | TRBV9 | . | CASSHSNSPLHF
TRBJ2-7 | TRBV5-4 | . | CASSPYGRPYEQYF
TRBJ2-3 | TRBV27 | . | CASRPRQARRDTQYF
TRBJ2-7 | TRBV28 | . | CASSRDRVSEQYF
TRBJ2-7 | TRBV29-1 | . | CSVVRGQGAREQYF
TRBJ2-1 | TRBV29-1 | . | CSVARGNRNEQFF
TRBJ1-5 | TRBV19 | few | CASSAVMSNQPQHF
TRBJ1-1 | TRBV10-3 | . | CAIRGTGGARNTEAFF
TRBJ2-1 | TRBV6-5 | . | CASSYSPAVGEQFF